Given below is one T cell receptor beta chain in context. What it recognizes is unknown. The record originates from a study of CD8 T cells in ankylosing spondylitis. The CDR3 runs to 15 residues. Trimming at V came to 0 bases and at J to 6 bases, leaving 10 bases not matched to a gene. Germline assignment: CDR1 GTSNPN and CDR2 SVGIG (reference sequence). Quantitative molecular-barcoded 5'-RACE generated the TCR beta libraries. TCRdb processed the 5' RACE reads anew with MiXCR; each CDR3 protein has one entry. The sample includes a few hundred thousand distinct CDR3 sequences, more than 15% of them seen just once. Study-wide results and caveats: As reported, disease-linked clones showed significant enrichment in matched ankylosing spondylitis synovial fluid. Blood from ankylosing spondylitis patients appeared to carry a characteristic roughly eight-variant TCR beta motif.

This sequence joins TRBV30 and TRBJ1-2; 7 bases line up with TRBD1. The sequencing input was blood, either unsorted or a sorted T cell fraction (not recorded which). The receptor comes from a male donor with ankylosing spondylitis. In nucleotides, the CDR3 is TGTGCCTGGAGTGTACGGGCGACAGGGAGTAATGGCTACACCTTC. This codes for CAWSVRATGSNGYTF.